This passage covers 30 T cell receptor beta chains from one sample sequenced in a study of T cells in narcolepsy. Repertoires were generated with immunoSEQ multiplex PCR, while TCRdb's copy carries only in-frame clones and drops some. The sample lists 30,000 or so clones; about four fifths were seen once. The sample was CD45RA- memory CD4+ T cells from PBMCs. These receptors all stem from a human donor with narcolepsy.

This clone occurred a few times. In DNA form, the CDR3 reads TGTGCCAGCAGCCCTGCGGGAAACTATGGCTACACCTTC. Its protein is CASSPAGNYGYTF. The V and J genes are TRBV27 and TRBJ1-2, with no clear D. Germline assignment: CDR1 MNHEY and CDR2 SMNVEV (reference sequence). V shed 6 bases and J shed 2 bases, with 10 bases lying between them. This CDR3 is built from 13 residues.

The chain joins TRBV15 to TRBJ2-6, with D uncertain. Germline V gene lookup returns CDR1 LNHNV and CDR2 YYDKDF (reference sequence). This CDR3 is 14 amino acids long. V lost 4 bases and J lost 0, with 4 bases in between. The CDR3 protein is CATSKSSGANVLTF. The CDR3 DNA sequence: TGTGCCACCAGCAAATCCTCTGGGGCCAACGTCCTGACTTTC.

The chain couples TRBV5-6 to TRBJ1-2; weak D call: TRBD1 (5 bases). The CDR3 sequence is 14 residues long. The germline V and J ends were trimmed by 1 base and 2 bases, with 9 bases remaining between them. Germline CDR1 is SGHDT and CDR2 is YYEEEE. The CDR3 protein is CASSLPRGNYGYTF. As DNA, the CDR3 is TGTGCCAGCAGCTTGCCTCGGGGGAACTATGGCTACACCTTC.

This rearrangement joins TRBV7-2 to TRBJ1-5, with D perhaps matching TRBD1 (5 bases). V lost 9 bases and J lost 4, with 13 bases in between. This CDR3 is 13 amino acids long. The germline gives CDR1 SGHTA, CDR2 FQGNSA. The CDR3 DNA reads TGTGCCAGTACCCAGGGAGGTAATCAGCCCCAGCATTTT. Translating it yields CASTQGGNQPQHF.

V usage is TRBV9 and J usage is TRBJ2-7, with D perhaps TRBD1 (6 bases). Germline loops: CDR1 SGDLS, CDR2 YYNGEE. Trimming removed 0 bases at V and 3 bases at J, with 16 bases between. This CDR3 is 16 amino acids long. The chain's CDR3 is CASSVAPGHSNYEQYF. In DNA form, the CDR3 reads TGTGCCAGCAGCGTAGCCCCGGGACACTCCAACTACGAGCAGTACTTC.

The chain combines TRBV11-3 with TRBJ2-1; 9 bases match TRBD1. The CDR3 runs to 15 residues. Trimming took 5 bases from V and 6 from J; bases not matched to a gene: 8. CDR1 and CDR2 (germline): SGHNT, YENEEA. CDR3 DNA: TGTGCCAGCAGCCAAAGACAGGGGGTCGGCAATGAGCAGTTCTTC. Translated: CASSQRQGVGNEQFF. Full variable domain (outside the CDR3, taken from reference TRBV11-3 and TRBJ2-1): EAGVVQSPRYKIIEKKQPVAFWCNPISGHNTLYWYLQNLGQGPELLIRYENEEAVDDSQLPKDRFSAERLKGVDSTLKIQPAELGDSAVYLCASSQRQGVGNEQFFGPGTRLTVL.

The chain carries TRBV7-2 and TRBJ2-1; TRBD1 matches 9 bases. The J segment lost 2 bases and the V segment lost 5 bases, leaving 4 bases of the junction unmatched. The germline V gene encodes CDR1 SGHTA and CDR2 FQGNSA. There are 15 residues in the CDR3. The chain's CDR3 is CASSPGTGPYNEQFF. Written as DNA, the CDR3 is TGTGCCAGCAGCCCAGGGACAGGGCCCTACAATGAGCAGTTCTTC.

V gene TRBV6-6 combines with J gene TRBJ2-1, with TRBD1 matching over 7 bases. The CDR3 consists of 14 residues. The germline gives CDR1 MNHNY, CDR2 SVGAGI (reference sequence). J gave up 3 bases and V 5 bases, and 4 bases lay outside the gene matches. The CDR3 here is CASSKGAYYNEQFF. The DNA for the CDR3 is TGTGCCAGCAGTAAGGGGGCATACTACAATGAGCAGTTCTTC.

V and J are TRBV6-5 and TRBJ1-2; 10 bases map to TRBD1. V shed 6 bases, J shed 7 bases, and the junction held 8 bases outside the gene matches. Looked up from germline, CDR1 is MNHEY and CDR2 is SVGAGI. This CDR3 has 14 amino acids. The CDR3 loop is CASRTGTGAGGYTF. The CDR3 DNA follows: TGTGCCAGCAGAACTGGGACAGGGGCGGGTGGCTACACCTTC.

The chain couples TRBV2 to TRBJ2-7; D is undetermined. This CDR3 spans 15 amino acids. The germline CDR1 and CDR2 sequences are SNHLY and FYNNEI. V was cut by 2 bases and J by 0 bases, with 11 bases left in between. The CDR3 DNA sequence: TGTGCCAGCAGTGAAAGCAGTGGATCCTCCTACGAGCAGTACTTC. This sequence encodes CASSESSGSSYEQYF.

The table lists this clone with a count of one. This sequence joins TRBV7-2 and TRBJ2-7, with D perhaps matching TRBD2 (5 bases). Germline V gives CDR1 SGHTA, CDR2 FQGNSA. CDR3 length: 14 residues. V lost 3 bases and J 5 bases, leaving 14 bases between the germline ends. The CDR3 nucleotides read TGTGCCAGCAGCTTGGGGTCAATCGGGGACGAGCAGTACTTC. Residues: CASSLGSIGDEQYF.

The genes are TRBV4-3 and TRBJ1-2; TRBD1 matches 9 bases. Germline V CDR1 and CDR2: LGHNA, YSLEER. V lost 0 bases to trimming and J lost 4 bases; unmatched junction nucleotides: 3. This CDR3 is built from 15 residues. The CDR3 coding sequence is TGCGCCAGCAGCCAAGAACAGGGGGCGAGCTATGGCTACACCTTC. Protein product: CASSQEQGASYGYTF.

This clone is a singleton in its sample. This chain connects TRBV11-2 to TRBJ1-3; 10 bases are shared with TRBD1. CDR1 and CDR2 from the germline V gene are SGHAT and FQNNGV. Trimming took 8 bases from V and 2 from J; bases not matched to a gene: 6. The CDR3 has 15 residues. The CDR3 bases are TGTGCCAGCGCCCGACAGGGGGCAACTGGAAACACCATATATTTT. Translation gives CASARQGATGNTIYF.

This clone was seen only a few times. The chain carries TRBV19 and TRBJ1-1; D gene unclear. This CDR3 has 13 amino acids. Germline loops: CDR1 LNHDA, CDR2 SQIVND (reference sequence). Trimming pared 6 bases from V and 4 bases from J, leaving 12 bases between. The CDR3: CASRMPGATEAFF. Written as DNA, the CDR3 is TGTGCCAGTAGAATGCCGGGAGCCACTGAAGCTTTCTTT.

This chain links TRBV4-1 with TRBJ2-3; 7 bases fit TRBD2. Germline CDR1 reads MGHRA; CDR2 reads YSYEKL. CDR3 length: 18 amino acids. The V and J ends lost 3 bases and 0 bases, in that order; junction bases with no gene match: 12. The CDR3 sequence: CASSHGRMGRMSTDTQYF. Here the CDR3 DNA reads TGCGCCAGCAGCCACGGGAGGATGGGGAGGATGAGCACAGATACGCAGTATTTT.

The J gene is TRBJ1-5, the V gene TRBV27, with D uncertain. Trimming stripped 5 bases from V and 2 bases from J, with 13 bases between. This CDR3 has 15 residues. CDR1 and CDR2 (germline): MNHEY, SMNVEV (reference sequence). The CDR3 DNA reads as TGTGCCAGCAGTACCGGGAAAGGGCGCAATCAGCCCCAGCATTTT. The encoded protein is CASSTGKGRNQPQHF.

This chain links TRBV7-2 with TRBJ1-5; D gene ambiguous. Germline V lookup: CDR1 SGHTA, CDR2 FQGNSA. Trimming stripped 1 base from V and 9 bases from J, with 7 bases between. CDR3 length: 12 residues. The CDR3 reads CASSLGSGPQHF. Written as DNA, the CDR3 is TGTGCCAGCAGCTTAGGTAGCGGGCCCCAGCATTTT.

A note on this clone: This sample also contains other DNA sequences that code for the same CDR3. The genes are TRBV30 and TRBJ1-5, with D perhaps TRBD1 (5 bases). Trimming took 1 base from V and 1 from J, leaving 5 bases between them. In germline, CDR1 is GTSNPN, CDR2 SVGIG (reference sequence). The CDR3 loop spans 13 amino acids. For the CDR3, the DNA is TGTGCCTGGAGTGGGGACAGCAATCAGCCCCAGCATTTT. Translated: CAWSGDSNQPQHF.

This clone was picked up one time. This sequence joins TRBV5-4 and TRBJ2-3; perhaps TRBD1 as D (6 bases). This CDR3 spans 18 amino acids. Per germline, CDR1 SGHNT and CDR2 YYREEE (reference sequence). Deletions cut 4 bases from V and 0 bases from J, with 21 bases between. The CDR3 loop is CASSGRQEAHPSTDTQYF. The CDR3 bases are TGTGCCAGCAGCGGGAGACAGGAGGCCCATCCTAGCACAGATACGCAGTATTTT.

The chain employs TRBV6-5 and TRBJ2-7, with D tentatively TRBD1 (6 bases). The germline CDR1 and CDR2 sequences are MNHEY and SVGAGI. Trimming pared 2 bases from V and 0 bases from J, leaving 8 bases between. This CDR3 comprises 14 residues. The DNA for the CDR3 is TGTGCCAGCAGTTACGGACAGTTCTCCTACGAGCAGTACTTC. Its protein product is CASSYGQFSYEQYF.

The DNA of the CDR3 is TGTGCCAGCAGCTTAGCGGGACTCTACGAGCAGTACTTC. It yields the protein CASSLAGLYEQYF. The rearrangement uses TRBV13 and TRBJ2-7, with D perhaps TRBD2 (6 bases). Trimming removed 1 base from V and 3 bases from J, with 7 bases in between. Germline CDR1 reads PRHDT; CDR2 reads FYEKMQ (reference sequence). The CDR3 has 13 amino acids.

The J gene is TRBJ2-2, the V gene TRBV14; TRBD2 matches 10 bases. The CDR3 runs to 16 residues. The J segment lost 2 bases and the V segment lost 3 bases, leaving 3 bases of the junction unmatched. Germline loops: CDR1 SGHDN, CDR2 FVKESK. The CDR3 protein is CASSQIAGGNTGELFF. DNA for the CDR3: TGTGCCAGCAGCCAGATAGCGGGGGGAAACACCGGGGAGCTGTTTTTT.

This chain connects TRBV5-1 to TRBJ2-3; the D gene is possibly TRBD1 (7 bases). The CDR3 length is 16 residues. Per germline, CDR1 SGHRS and CDR2 YFSETQ. Deletions cut 1 base from V and 2 bases from J, with 14 bases between. CDR3 in DNA: TGCGCCAGCAGCTTGTGGCAGGGGGGTACCACAGATACGCAGTATTTT. Translated, it gives CASSLWQGGTTDTQYF. Together with reference TRBV5-1 and TRBJ2-3, the CDR3 gives the full variable domain: KAGVTQTPRYLIKTRGQQVTLSCSPISGHRSVSWYQQTPGQGLQFLFEYFSETQRNKGNFPGRFSGRQFSNSRSEMNVSTLELGDSALYLCASSLWQGGTTDTQYFGPGTRLTVL.

The V gene is TRBV19, the J gene TRBJ2-3; perhaps TRBD2 as D (6 bases). With 0 bases removed from V and 2 bases from J, the gap between germline ends came to 9 bases. The length of the CDR3 is 15 residues. Germline CDR1 and CDR2: LNHDA and SQIVND (reference sequence). The CDR3 protein is CASSIDGRYTDTQYF. The CDR3 DNA reads as TGTGCCAGTAGTATAGACGGGAGATACACAGATACGCAGTATTTT.

The chain couples TRBV27 to TRBJ2-5; tentative D call: TRBD2 (5 bases). The CDR3 runs to 13 residues. V dropped 5 bases and J dropped 3 bases, with 10 bases sitting between them. The germline gives CDR1 MNHEY, CDR2 SMNVEV (reference sequence). DNA of the CDR3: TGTGCCAGCAGTACTGGGCGGGAAGAGACCCAGTACTTC. The encoded protein is CASSTGREETQYF.

The chain carries TRBV6-6 and TRBJ1-1; the D gene is possibly TRBD1 (5 bases). Germline-derived CDR1 and CDR2 are MNHNY and SVGAGI (reference sequence). CDR3 length: 13 residues. Trimming cost V 5 bases and J 8 bases, with 15 bases left between them. As DNA, the CDR3 is TGTGCCAGCAGTCCGCGGGGGGAATTCGAAGCTTTCTTT. This translates into CASSPRGEFEAFF.

The chain uses TRBV5-1 and TRBJ1-1; possibly TRBD1 for D (5 bases). CDR1 and CDR2 (germline): SGHRS, YFSETQ. CDR3 length equals 14 residues. Trimming removed 4 bases at V and 1 base at J, with 11 bases between. CDR3 in DNA: TGCGCCAGCAGCGGGGGAGGATCGAACACTGAAGCTTTCTTT. Protein sequence: CASSGGGSNTEAFF.

The V gene is TRBV6-5, the J gene TRBJ1-4; possibly TRBD1 for D (5 bases). The CDR3 covers 15 residues. The V end was cut by 7 bases, the J end by 5 bases, with 17 bases between. Germline values: CDR1 MNHEY, CDR2 SVGAGI. The CDR3 region has the DNA TGTGCCAGCAAAGGGGCGAACTACCCAAATGAAAAACTGTTTTTT. Translated, it gives CASKGANYPNEKLFF.

This clone has a single count. In nucleotides, the CDR3 is TGTGCCAGCAGCTTAAGGTCCAGGAGCTCCTATAATTCACCCCTCCACTTT. It yields the protein CASSLRSRSSYNSPLHF. This chain connects TRBV7-3 to TRBJ1-6; D gene ambiguous. Germline V lookup: CDR1 SGHTA, CDR2 FQGTGA. The V gene lost 1 base and the J gene lost 0 bases, with 10 bases spanning the gap. The CDR3 length is 17 residues.

This clone appeared a few times. This rearrangement joins TRBV5-6 to TRBJ2-3, with 7 bases aligning to TRBD1. Germline V gene sequence: CDR1 SGHDT, CDR2 YYEEEE. J was trimmed by 1 base and V by 0 bases; bases with no gene match: 2. The CDR3 consists of 15 residues. This CDR3 reads CASSLAGTGTDTQYF. DNA of the CDR3: TGTGCCAGCAGCTTGGCCGGGACAGGCACAGATACGCAGTATTTT.